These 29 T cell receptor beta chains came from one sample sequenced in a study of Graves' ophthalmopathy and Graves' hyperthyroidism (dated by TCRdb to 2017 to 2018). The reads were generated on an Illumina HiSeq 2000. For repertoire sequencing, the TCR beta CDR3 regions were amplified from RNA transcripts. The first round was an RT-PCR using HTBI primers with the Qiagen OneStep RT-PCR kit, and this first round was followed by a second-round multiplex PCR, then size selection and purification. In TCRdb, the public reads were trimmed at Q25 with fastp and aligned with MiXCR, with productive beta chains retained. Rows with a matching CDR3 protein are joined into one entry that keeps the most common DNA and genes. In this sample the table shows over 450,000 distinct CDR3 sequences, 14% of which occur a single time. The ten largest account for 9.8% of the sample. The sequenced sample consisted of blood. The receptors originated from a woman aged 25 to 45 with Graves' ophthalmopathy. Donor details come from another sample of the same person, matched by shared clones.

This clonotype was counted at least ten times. CDR3 DNA sequence: TGTGCCAGCAGCTCTACTAGTTCCGAGCAGTACTTC. It translates to CASSSTSSEQYF. V gene TRBV7-9 combines with J gene TRBJ2-7; a weak D match, TRBD2 (5 bases). There are 12 residues in the CDR3. V was shortened by 4 bases and J by 6 bases, with 10 bases between the two germline ends. Per the germline V gene, CDR1 is SEHNR and CDR2 is FQNEAQ (reference sequence).

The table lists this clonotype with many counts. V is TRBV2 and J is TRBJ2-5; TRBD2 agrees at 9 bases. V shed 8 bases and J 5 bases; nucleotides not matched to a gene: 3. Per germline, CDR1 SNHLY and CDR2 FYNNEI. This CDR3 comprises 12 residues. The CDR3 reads CASELAGETQYF. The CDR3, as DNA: TGTGCCAGCGAACTAGCGGGCGAGACCCAGTACTTC.

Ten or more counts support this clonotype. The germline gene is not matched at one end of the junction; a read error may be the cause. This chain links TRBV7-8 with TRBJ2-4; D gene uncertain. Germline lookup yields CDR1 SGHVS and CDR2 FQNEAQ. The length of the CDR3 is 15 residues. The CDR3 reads CASSSPGVAKDIQYF. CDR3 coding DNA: TGTGCCAGCAGCTCCCCAGGCGTAGCCAAAGACATTCAGTACTTC. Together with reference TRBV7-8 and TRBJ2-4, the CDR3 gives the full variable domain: GAGVSQSPRYKVAKRGQDVALRCDPISGHVSLFWYQQALGQGPEFLTYFQNEAQLDKSGLPSDRFFAERPEGSVSTLKIQRTQQEDSAVYLCASSSPGVAKDIQYFGAGTRLSVL.

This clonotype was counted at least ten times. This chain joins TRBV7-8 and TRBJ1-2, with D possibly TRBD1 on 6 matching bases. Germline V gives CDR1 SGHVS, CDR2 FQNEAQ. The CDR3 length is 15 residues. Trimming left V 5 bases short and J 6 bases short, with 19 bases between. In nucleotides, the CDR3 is TGTGCCAGCAGCCAGAACAGGGAAGGCTGGCATGGCTACACCTTC. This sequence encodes CASSQNREGWHGYTF.

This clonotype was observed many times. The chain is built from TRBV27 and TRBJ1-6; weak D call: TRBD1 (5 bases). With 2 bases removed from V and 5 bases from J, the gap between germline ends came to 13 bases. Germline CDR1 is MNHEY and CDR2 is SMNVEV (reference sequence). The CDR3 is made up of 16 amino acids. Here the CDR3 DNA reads TGTGCCAGCAGTTTAATCGGAAGGGGAGATAATTCACCCCTCCACTTT. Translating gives CASSLIGRGDNSPLHF.

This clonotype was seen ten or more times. The CDR3 region is CASTEGAEDNQPQHF. CDR3 sequence (DNA): TGTGCCAGTACAGAGGGGGCGGAGGACAATCAGCCCCAGCATTTT. The chain combines TRBV19 with TRBJ1-5, with TRBD1 matching 7 bases. With 7 bases clipped from V and 3 bases from J, the junction kept 9 bases outside the gene matches. The CDR3 spans 15 residues. The germline V gene encodes CDR1 LNHDA and CDR2 SQIVND (reference sequence).

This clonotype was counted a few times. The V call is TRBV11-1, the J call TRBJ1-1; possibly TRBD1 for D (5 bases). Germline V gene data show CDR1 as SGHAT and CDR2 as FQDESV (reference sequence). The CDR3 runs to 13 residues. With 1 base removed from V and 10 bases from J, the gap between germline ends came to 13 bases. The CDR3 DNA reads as TGTGCCAGCAGCTTAGGGTCCGGGGCGACAGCTTTCTTT. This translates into CASSLGSGATAFF. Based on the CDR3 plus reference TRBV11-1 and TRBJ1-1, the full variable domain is EAEVAQSPRYKITEKSQAVAFWCDPISGHATLYWYRQILGQGPELLVQFQDESVVDDSQLPKDRFSAERLKGVDSTLKIQPAELGDSAMYLCASSLGSGATAFFGQGTRLTVV.

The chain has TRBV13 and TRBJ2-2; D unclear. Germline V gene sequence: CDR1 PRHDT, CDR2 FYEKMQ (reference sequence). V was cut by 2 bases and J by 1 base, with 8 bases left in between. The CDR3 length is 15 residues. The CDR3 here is CASSLIGLNTGELFF. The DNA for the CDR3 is TGTGCCAGCAGCTTAATAGGATTGAACACCGGGGAGCTGTTTTTT.

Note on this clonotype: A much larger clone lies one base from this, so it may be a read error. As DNA, the CDR3 is TGTGCCAGCTCCGACAGGTTCAACGAGCAGTACTTC. Its protein product is CASSDRFNEQYF. The chain has TRBV6-2 or TRBV6-3 and TRBJ2-7; the D gene is possibly TRBD1 (6 bases). The CDR3 contains 12 residues. Germline V gene sequence: CDR1 MNHEY, CDR2 SVGEGT. V was clipped by 8 bases and J by 5 bases, with 13 bases between them.

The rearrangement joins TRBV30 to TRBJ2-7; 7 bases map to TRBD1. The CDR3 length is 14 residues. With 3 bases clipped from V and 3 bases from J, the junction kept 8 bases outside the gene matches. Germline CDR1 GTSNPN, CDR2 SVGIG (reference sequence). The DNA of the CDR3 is TGTGCCTGGAGGAAGACAGGGCTGGGCTACGAGCAGTACTTC. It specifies CAWRKTGLGYEQYF.

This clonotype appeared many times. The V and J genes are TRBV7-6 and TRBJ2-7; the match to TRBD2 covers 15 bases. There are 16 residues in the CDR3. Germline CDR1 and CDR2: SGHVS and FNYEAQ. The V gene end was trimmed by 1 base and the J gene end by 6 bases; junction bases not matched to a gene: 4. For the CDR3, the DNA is TGTGCCAGCAGCTTAGGGACTAGCGGGAGGGGGGGCGAGCAGTACTTC. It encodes CASSLGTSGRGGEQYF.

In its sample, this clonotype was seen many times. The DNA of the CDR3 is TGTGCCAGCAGTTTGAGGGGGGCAGATGGAAACACCATATATTTT. This sequence encodes CASSLRGADGNTIYF. The chain carries TRBV28 and TRBJ1-3; TRBD1 is a possible D gene (6 bases). The V and J ends lost 3 bases and 3 bases respectively, with 12 bases between them. Germline V CDR1 and CDR2: MDHEN, SYDVKM. The CDR3 length is 15 residues.

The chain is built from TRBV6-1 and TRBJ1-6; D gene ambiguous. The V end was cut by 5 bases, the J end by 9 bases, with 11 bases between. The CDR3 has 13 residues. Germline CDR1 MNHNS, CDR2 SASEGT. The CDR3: CASSSVESSPLHF. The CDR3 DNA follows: TGTGCCAGCAGTAGCGTCGAAAGTTCACCCCTCCACTTT.

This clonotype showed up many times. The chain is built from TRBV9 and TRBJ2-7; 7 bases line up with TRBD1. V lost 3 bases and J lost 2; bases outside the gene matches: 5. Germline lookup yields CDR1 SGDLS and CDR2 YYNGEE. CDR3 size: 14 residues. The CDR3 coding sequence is TGTGCCAGCAGCGCCCGGGACAGCACCTACGAGCAGTACTTC. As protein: CASSARDSTYEQYF.

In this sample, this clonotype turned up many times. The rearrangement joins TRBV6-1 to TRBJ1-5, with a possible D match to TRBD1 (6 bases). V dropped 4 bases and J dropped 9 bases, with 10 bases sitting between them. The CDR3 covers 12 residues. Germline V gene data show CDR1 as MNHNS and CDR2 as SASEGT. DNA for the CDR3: TGTGCCAGCAGTGGCAGGGGACTGCCCCAGCATTTT. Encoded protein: CASSGRGLPQHF.

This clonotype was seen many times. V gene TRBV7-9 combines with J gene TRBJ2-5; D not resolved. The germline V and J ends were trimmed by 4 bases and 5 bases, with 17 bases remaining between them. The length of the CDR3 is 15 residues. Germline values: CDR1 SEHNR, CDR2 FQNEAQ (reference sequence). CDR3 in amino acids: CASSSALPASETQYF. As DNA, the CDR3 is TGTGCCAGCAGCTCGGCCCTGCCCGCGAGCGAGACCCAGTACTTC.

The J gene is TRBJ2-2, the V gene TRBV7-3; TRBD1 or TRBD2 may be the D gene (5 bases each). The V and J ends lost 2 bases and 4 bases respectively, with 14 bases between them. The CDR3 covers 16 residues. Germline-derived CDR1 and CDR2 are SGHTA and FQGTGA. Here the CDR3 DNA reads TGTGCCAGCAGCTTACAGGGCCCAGGGACCACCGGGGAGCTGTTTTTT. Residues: CASSLQGPGTTGELFF.

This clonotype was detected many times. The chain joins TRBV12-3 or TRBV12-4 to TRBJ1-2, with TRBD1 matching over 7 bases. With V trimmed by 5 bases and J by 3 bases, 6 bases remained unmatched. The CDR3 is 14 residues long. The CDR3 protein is CASSLGTDHYGYTF. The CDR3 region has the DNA TGTGCCAGCAGTCTCGGGACAGACCACTATGGCTACACCTTC.

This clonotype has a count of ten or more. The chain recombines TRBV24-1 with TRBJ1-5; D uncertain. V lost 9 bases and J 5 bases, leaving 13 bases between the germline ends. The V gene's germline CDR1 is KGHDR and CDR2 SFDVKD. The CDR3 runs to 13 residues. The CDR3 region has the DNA TGTGCCACCGCTCAGGCGGGAGATCAGCCCCAGCATTTT. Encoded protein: CATAQAGDQPQHF.

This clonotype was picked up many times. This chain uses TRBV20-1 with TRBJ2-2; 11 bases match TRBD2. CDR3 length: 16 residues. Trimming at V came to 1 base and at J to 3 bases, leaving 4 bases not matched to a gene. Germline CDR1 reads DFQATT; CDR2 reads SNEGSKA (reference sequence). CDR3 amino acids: CSARVVAGGDTGELFF. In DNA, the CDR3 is TGCAGTGCTAGAGTAGTAGCGGGGGGGGACACCGGGGAGCTGTTTTTT.

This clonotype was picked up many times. The CDR3 nucleotides read TGTGCCAGCAGTTACCCGGGAAGTAAGACCGGGGAGCTGTTTTTT. Protein: CASSYPGSKTGELFF. The V and J genes are TRBV6-5 and TRBJ2-2, with D perhaps TRBD2 (5 bases). The germline CDR1 and CDR2 sequences are MNHEY and SVGAGI. V lost 2 bases, J lost 5 bases, and 12 bases lay in between. This CDR3 comprises 15 residues.

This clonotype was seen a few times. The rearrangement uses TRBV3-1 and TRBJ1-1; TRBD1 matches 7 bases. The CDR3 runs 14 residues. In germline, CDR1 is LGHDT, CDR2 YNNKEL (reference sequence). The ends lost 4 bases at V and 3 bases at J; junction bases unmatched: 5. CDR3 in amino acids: CASSPGGGDTEAFF. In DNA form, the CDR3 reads TGTGCCAGCAGCCCAGGGGGGGGAGACACTGAAGCTTTCTTT.

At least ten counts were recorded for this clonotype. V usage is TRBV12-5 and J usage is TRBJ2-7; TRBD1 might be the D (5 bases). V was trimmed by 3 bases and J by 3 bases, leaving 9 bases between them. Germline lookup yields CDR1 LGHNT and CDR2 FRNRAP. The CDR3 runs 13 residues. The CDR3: CASGFDRNYEQYF. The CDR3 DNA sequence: TGTGCTAGTGGTTTCGACAGAAACTACGAGCAGTACTTC.

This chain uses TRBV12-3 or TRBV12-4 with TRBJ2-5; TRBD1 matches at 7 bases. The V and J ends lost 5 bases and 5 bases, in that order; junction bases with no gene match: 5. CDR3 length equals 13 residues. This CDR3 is CASSKLQGETQYF. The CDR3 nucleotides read TGTGCCAGCAGTAAATTACAGGGGGAGACCCAGTACTTC.

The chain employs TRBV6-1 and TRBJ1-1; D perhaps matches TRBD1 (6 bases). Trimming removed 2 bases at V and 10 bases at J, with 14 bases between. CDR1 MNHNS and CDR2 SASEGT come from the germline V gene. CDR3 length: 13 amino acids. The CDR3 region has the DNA TGTGCCAGCAGTGAACTACCCACAGGGTCAGCTTTCTTT. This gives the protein CASSELPTGSAFF.

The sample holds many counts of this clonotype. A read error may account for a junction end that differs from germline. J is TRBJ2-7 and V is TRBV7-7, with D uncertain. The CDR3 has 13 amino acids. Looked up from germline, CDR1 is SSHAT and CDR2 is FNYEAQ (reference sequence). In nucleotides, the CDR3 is TGTGCTAGCAGCTCGTCTCCGGCCCGGGAGCAGTACTTC. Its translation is CASSSSPAREQYF.

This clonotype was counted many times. CDR3 protein: CASSVGQAVNTEAFF. The CDR3 DNA sequence: TGTGCCAGTAGTGTAGGACAGGCCGTTAACACTGAAGCTTTCTTT. This sequence joins TRBV19 and TRBJ1-1, with 7 nucleotides matching TRBD1. This CDR3 has 15 amino acids. V was clipped by 5 bases and J by 2 bases; unmatched bases: 8. Germline CDR1 reads LNHDA; CDR2 reads SQIVND (reference sequence). The full variable domain, its missing parts supplied by reference TRBV19 and TRBJ1-1, is DGGITQSPKYLFRKEGQNVTLSCEQNLNHDAMYWYRQDPGQGLRLIYYSQIVNDFQKGDIAEGYSVSREKKESFPLTVTSAQKNPTAFYLCASSVGQAVNTEAFFGQGTRLTVV.

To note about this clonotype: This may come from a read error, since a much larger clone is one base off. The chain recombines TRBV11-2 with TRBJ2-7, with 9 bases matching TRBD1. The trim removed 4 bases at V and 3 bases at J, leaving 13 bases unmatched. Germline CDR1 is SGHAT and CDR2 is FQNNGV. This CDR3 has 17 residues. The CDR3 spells CASSSRKGYRGHYEQYF. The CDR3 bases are TGTGCCAGCAGCTCTCGGAAGGGGTACAGGGGGCACTACGAGCAGTACTTC.

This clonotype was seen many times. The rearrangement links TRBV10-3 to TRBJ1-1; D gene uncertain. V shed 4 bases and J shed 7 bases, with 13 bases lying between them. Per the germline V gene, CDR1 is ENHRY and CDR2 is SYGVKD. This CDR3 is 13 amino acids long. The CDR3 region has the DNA TGTGCCATCAGTGTCGGTTCGCGCGGTGAAGCTTTCTTT. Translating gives CAISVGSRGEAFF.